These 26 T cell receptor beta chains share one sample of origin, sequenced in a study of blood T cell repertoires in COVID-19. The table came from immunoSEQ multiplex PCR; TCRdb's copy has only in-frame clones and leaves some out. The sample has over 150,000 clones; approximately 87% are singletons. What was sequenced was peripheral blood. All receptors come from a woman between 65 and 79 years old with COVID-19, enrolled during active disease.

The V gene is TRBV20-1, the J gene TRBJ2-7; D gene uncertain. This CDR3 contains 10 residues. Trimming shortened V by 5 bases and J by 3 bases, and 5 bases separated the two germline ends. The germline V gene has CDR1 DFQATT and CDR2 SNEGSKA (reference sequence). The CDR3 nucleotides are TGCAGTGCTCTAAACTACGAGCAGTACTTC. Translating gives CSALNYEQYF.

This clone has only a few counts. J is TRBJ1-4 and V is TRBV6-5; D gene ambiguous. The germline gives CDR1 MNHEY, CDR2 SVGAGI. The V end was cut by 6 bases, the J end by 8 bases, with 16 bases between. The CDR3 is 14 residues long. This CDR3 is CASSSGEGGEKLFF. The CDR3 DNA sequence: TGTGCCAGCAGCTCCGGGGAGGGTGGGGAAAAACTGTTTTTT.

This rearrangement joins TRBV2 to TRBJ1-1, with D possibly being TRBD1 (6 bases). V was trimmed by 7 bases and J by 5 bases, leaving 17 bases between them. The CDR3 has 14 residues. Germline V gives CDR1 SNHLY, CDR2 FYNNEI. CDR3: CASKTGTSTTEAFF. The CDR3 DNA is TGTGCCAGCAAAACCGGGACATCGACTACTGAAGCTTTCTTT.

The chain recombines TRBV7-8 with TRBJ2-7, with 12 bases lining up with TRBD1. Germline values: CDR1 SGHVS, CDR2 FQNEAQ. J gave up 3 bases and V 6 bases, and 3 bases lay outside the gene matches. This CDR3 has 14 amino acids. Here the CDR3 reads CASSRDRGLYEQYF. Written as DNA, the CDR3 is TGTGCCAGCAGTCGGGACAGGGGGCTCTACGAGCAGTACTTC.

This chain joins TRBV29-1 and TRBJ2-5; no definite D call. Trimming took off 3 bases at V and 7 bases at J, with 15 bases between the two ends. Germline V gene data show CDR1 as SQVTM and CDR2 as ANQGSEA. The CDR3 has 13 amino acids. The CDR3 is CSVDQLVTGTQYF. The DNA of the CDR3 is TGCAGCGTTGACCAACTGGTAACGGGGACCCAGTACTTC.

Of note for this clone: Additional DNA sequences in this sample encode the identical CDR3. The CDR3 region is CASSPRDRNYGYTF. In nucleotides, the CDR3 is TGCGCCAGCAGCCCTCGGGACAGAAACTATGGCTACACCTTC. This chain uses TRBV5-1 with TRBJ1-2; 7 bases are shared with TRBD1. Germline CDR1 is SGHRS and CDR2 is YFSETQ. The CDR3 length is 14 residues. J was trimmed by 2 bases and V by 4 bases; bases with no gene match: 5.

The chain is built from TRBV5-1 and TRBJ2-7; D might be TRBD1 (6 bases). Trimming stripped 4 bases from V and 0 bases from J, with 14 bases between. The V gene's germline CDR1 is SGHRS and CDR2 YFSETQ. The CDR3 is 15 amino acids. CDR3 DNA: TGCGCCAGCAGCCCACGACAGGAGAGCTCCTACGAGCAGTACTTC. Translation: CASSPRQESSYEQYF.

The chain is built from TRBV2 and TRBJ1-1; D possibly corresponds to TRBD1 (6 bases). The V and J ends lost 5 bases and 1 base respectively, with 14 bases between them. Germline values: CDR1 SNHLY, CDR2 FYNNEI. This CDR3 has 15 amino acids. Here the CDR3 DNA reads TGTGCCAGCAGTCCAAGGGGGGGGCCGAACACTGAAGCTTTCTTT. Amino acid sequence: CASSPRGGPNTEAFF.

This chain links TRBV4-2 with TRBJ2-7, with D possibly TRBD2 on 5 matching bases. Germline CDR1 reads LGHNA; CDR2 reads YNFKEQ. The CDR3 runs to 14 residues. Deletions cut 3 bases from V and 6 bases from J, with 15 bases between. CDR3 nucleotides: TGTGCCAGCAGCCAGGTCGATACCGAGGGCGAGCAGTACTTC. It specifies CASSQVDTEGEQYF.

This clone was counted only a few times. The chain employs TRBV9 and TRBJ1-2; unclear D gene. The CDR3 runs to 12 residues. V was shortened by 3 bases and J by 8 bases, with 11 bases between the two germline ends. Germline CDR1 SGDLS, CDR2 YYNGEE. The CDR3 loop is CASSAQDLGYTF. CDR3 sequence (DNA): TGTGCCAGCAGCGCCCAGGACTTGGGCTACACCTTC.

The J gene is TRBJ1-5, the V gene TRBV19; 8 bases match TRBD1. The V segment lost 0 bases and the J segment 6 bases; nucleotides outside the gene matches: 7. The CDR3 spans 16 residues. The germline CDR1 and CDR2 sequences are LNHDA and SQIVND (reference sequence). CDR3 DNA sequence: TGTGCCAGTAGTATAGAGACAGGGGTGTTGGGTCAGCCCCAGCATTTT. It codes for CASSIETGVLGQPQHF.

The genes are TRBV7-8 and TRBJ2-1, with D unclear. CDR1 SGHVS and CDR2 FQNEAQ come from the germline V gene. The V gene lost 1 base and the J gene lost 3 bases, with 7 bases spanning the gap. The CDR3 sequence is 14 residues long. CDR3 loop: CASSLGNNYNEQFF. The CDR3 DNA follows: TGTGCCAGCAGCTTAGGCAACAACTACAATGAGCAGTTCTTC.

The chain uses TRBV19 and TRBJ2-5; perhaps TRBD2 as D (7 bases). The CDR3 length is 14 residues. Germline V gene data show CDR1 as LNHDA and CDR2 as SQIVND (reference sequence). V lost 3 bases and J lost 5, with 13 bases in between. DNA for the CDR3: TGTGCCAGTAGTATCGCGGGGGCTTATGAGACCCAGTACTTC. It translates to CASSIAGAYETQYF.

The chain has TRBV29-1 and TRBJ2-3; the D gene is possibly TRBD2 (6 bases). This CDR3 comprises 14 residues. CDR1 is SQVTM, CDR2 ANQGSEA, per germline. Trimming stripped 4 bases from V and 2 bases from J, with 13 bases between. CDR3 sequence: CSVGERVFTDTQYF. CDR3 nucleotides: TGCAGCGTTGGGGAGCGGGTCTTCACAGATACGCAGTATTTT.

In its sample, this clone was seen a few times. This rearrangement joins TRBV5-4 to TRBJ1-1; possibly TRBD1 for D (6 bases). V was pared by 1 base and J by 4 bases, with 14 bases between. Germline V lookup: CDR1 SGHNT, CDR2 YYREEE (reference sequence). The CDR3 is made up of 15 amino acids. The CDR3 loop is CASSLRQGLSTEAFF. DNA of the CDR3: TGTGCCAGCAGCTTGAGGCAGGGGCTTAGCACTGAAGCTTTCTTT.

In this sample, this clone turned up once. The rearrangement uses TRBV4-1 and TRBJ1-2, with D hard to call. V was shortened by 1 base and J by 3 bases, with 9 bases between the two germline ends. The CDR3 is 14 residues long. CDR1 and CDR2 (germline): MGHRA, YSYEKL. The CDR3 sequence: CASSQGPVDYGYTF. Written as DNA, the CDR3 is TGCGCCAGCAGCCAAGGCCCGGTCGACTATGGCTACACCTTC.

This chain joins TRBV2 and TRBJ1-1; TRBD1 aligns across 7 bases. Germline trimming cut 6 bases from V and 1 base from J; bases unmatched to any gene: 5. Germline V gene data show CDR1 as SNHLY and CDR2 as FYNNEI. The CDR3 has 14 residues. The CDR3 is CASRTGQQNTEAFF. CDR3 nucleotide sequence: TGTGCCAGCAGGACGGGACAGCAGAACACTGAAGCTTTCTTT.

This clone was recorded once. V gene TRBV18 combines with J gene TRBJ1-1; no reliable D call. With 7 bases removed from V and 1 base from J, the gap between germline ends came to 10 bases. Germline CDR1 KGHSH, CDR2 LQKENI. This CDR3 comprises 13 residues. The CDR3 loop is CASFKEGNTEAFF. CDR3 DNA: TGTGCCAGCTTTAAGGAGGGGAACACTGAAGCTTTCTTT. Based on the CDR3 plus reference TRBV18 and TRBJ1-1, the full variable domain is NAGVMQNPRHLVRRRGQEARLRCSPMKGHSHVYWYRQLPEEGLKFMVYLQKENIIDESGMPKERFSAEFPKEGPSILRIQQVVRGDSAAYFCASFKEGNTEAFFGQGTRLTVV.

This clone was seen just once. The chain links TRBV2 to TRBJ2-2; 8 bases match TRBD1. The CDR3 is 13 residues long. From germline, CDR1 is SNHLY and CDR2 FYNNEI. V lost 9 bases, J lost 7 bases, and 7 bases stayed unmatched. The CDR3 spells CASRRQGSGELFF. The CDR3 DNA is TGTGCCAGTAGGAGACAGGGGAGCGGGGAGCTGTTTTTT.

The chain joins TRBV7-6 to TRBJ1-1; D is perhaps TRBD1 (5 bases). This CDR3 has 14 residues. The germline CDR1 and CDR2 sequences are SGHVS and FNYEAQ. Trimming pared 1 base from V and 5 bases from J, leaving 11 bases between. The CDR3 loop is CASSLGGISTEAFF. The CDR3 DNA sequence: TGTGCCAGCAGCTTAGGGGGCATTAGTACTGAAGCTTTCTTT.

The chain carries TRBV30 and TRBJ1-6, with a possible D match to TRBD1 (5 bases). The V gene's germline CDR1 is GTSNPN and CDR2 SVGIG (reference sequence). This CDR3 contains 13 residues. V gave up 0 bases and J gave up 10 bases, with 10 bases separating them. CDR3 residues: CAWSVRGKSPLHF. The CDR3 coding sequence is TGTGCCTGGAGTGTACGGGGGAAGTCACCCCTCCACTTT.

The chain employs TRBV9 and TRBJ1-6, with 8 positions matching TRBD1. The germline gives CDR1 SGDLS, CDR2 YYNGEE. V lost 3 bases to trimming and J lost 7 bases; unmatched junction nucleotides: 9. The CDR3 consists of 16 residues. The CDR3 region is CASSGWGQETNSPLHF. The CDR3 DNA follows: TGTGCCAGCAGCGGGTGGGGACAGGAGACCAATTCACCCCTCCACTTT. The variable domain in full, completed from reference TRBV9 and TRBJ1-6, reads DSGVTQTPKHLITATGQRVTLRCSPRSGDLSVYWYQQSLDQGLQFLIQYYNGEERAKGNILERFSAQQFPDLHSELNLSSLELGDSALYFCASSGWGQETNSPLHFGNGTRLTVT.

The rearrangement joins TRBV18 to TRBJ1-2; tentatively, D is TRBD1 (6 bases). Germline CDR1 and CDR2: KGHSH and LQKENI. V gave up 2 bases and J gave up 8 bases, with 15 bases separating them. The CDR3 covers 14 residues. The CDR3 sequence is CASSPTGSLTGYTF. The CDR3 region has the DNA TGTGCCAGCTCACCAACAGGGAGTCTAACCGGCTACACCTTC.

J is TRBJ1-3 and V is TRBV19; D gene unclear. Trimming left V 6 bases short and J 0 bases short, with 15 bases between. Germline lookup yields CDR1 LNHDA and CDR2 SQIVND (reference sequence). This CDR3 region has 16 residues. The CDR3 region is CASSMARLNSGNTIYF. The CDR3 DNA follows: TGTGCCAGTAGCATGGCCAGGCTGAACTCTGGAAACACCATATATTTT.

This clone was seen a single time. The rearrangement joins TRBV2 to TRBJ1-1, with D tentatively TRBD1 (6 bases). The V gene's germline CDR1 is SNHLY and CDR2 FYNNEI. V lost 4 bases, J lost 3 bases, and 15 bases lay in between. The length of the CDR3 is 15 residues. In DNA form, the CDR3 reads TGTGCCAGCAGTGGAGGGGGGGCCCAGGACACTGAAGCTTTCTTT. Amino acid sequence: CASSGGGAQDTEAFF.

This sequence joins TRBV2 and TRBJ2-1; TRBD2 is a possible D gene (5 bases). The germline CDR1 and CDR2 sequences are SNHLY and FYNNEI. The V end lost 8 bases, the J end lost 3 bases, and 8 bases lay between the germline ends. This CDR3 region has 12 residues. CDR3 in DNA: TGTGCCAGCGCCCGGGGCTACAATGAGCAGTTCTTC. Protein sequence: CASARGYNEQFF.